Below, one T cell receptor (beta chain) is given with its context. TCRdb's table, derived via immunoSEQ multiplex PCR, lists solely in-frame clones and lacks some. In the table there are tens of thousands of clones, roughly three quarters of which are singletons. This entry is derived from a study of cytotoxic CD8 clonotypes in ibrutinib-treated CLL. The receptor's source is a human donor with chronic lymphocytic leukemia. This sample comprised PBMCs, obtained at disease progression, from a patient treated with ibrutinib.

This chain's CDR3 is CASSREDIQPQHF. The DNA of the CDR3 is TGTGCCAGCAGCCGGGAGGACATTCAGCCCCAGCATTTT. The chain is built from TRBV7-2 and TRBJ1-5; weak D call: TRBD1 (5 bases). The germline V gene has CDR1 SGHTA and CDR2 FQGNSA. This CDR3 is built from 13 residues. V was trimmed by 5 bases and J by 6 bases, leaving 11 bases between them.